This is a list of T cell receptor beta chains from one sample in a study of blood T cells in healthy people across ages. Using its own MiXCR run on the 5' RACE reads, TCRdb lists one record per CDR3 protein. The sample records hundreds of thousands of distinct CDR3 sequences, roughly 50% being singletons. Sequenced: blood. All receptors derive from an older woman in good health. The CDR3 runs from the conserved cysteine through the conserved F or W. Fields, in order: clone size, D gene, V gene, J gene, CDR3 DNA, CDR3 protein. A D gene is named only where the DNA matches it firmly. Size values are once, few and many counts, or a class for expanded clones, and some rows have none.

size: NA
D: NA
V: TRBV5-1
J: TRBJ2-6
DNA: TGCGCCAGCAGCTTGGAACAGACCAGCTCTGGGGCCAACGTCCTGACTTTC
CDR3: CASSLEQTSSGANVLTF

size: few
D: TRBD2
V: TRBV5-4
J: TRBJ2-1
DNA: TGTGCCAGCAGTTTAGATGGGACTACCCGCAATGAGCAGTTCTTC
CDR3: CASSLDGTTRNEQFF

size: NA
D: NA
V: TRBV4-3
J: TRBJ1-2
DNA: TGCGCCAGCAGCCGTTCCCCGGGGGTAGAAGCTAACTATGGCTACACCTTC
CDR3: CASSRSPGVEANYGYTF

size: NA
D: NA
V: TRBV6-6
J: TRBJ2-5
DNA: TGTGCCAGCAGACGACCGACCCTGGGAGAGACCCAGTACTTC
CDR3: CASRRPTLGETQYF

size: few
D: NA
V: TRBV18
J: TRBJ2-4
DNA: TGTGCCAGCTCACCGCCTACCGGGACGGAAGGTATTCAGTACTTC
CDR3: CASSPPTGTEGIQYF

size: NA
D: NA
V: TRBV7-9
J: TRBJ1-1
DNA: TGTGCCAGCAGCTTAAGGACAGAGAGGACTGAAGCTTTCTTT
CDR3: CASSLRTERTEAFF

size: few
D: NA
V: TRBV7-9
J: TRBJ2-3
DNA: TGTGCCAGCAGCTTGGGACTCCTAGATACGCAGTATTTT
CDR3: CASSLGLLDTQYF

size: NA
D: TRBD2
V: TRBV7-2
J: TRBJ2-1
DNA: TGTGCCAGCAGCTGGGTTGCTGCGGGAGGAGCTGAGCAGTTCTTC
CDR3: CASSWVAAGGAEQFF

size: NA
D: TRBD2
V: TRBV6-2/TRBV6-3
J: TRBJ2-1
DNA: TGTGCCAGCAGATTGACTAGCGCCACCTACAATGAGCAGTTCTTC
CDR3: CASRLTSATYNEQFF

size: NA
D: NA
V: TRBV7-3
J: TRBJ2-1
DNA: TGTGCCAGCAGCTCTGGTAGTTATGAGCAGTTCTTC
CDR3: CASSSGSYEQFF

size: few
D: NA
V: TRBV19
J: TRBJ1-2
DNA: TGTGCCAGTAGTACAGGGCTTCACTATGGCTACACCTTC
CDR3: CASSTGLHYGYTF

size: NA
D: NA
V: TRBV27
J: TRBJ2-1
DNA: TGTGCCAGCAGTTTATCTCCCTCAAGGGGCGATGAGCAGTTCTTC
CDR3: CASSLSPSRGDEQFF

size: NA
D: NA
V: TRBV6-5
J: TRBJ1-4
DNA: TGTGCCAGCAGTTACGGTCAGAGTAATGAAAAACTGTTTTTT
CDR3: CASSYGQSNEKLFF

size: NA
D: NA
V: TRBV12-3/TRBV12-4
J: TRBJ2-5
DNA: TGTGCCAGCAGTTTAGGGACTTGGCTAGACCAAGAGACCCAGTACTTC
CDR3: CASSLGTWLDQETQYF

size: NA
D: NA
V: TRBV20-1
J: TRBJ1-1
DNA: TGCAGTGCTAGCGGGAATCCGAACACTGAAGCTTTCTTT
CDR3: CSASGNPNTEAFF

size: few
D: NA
V: TRBV5-6
J: TRBJ2-3
DNA: TGTGCCAGCAGCTTTGGAAATACGCAGTATTTT
CDR3: CASSFGNTQYF

size: NA
D: NA
V: TRBV5-1
J: TRBJ1-1
DNA: TGCGCCAGCAGCTTGGGATCCCCGCGGGGAAAGGCGGATAGGACTGAAGCTTTCTTT
CDR3: CASSLGSPRGKADRTEAFF

size: NA
D: TRBD2
V: TRBV7-3
J: TRBJ2-7
DNA: TGTGCCAGCAGCTTAGGCGGGGGGGCCGACGAGCAGTACTTC
CDR3: CASSLGGGADEQYF

size: NA
D: NA
V: TRBV6-2/TRBV6-3
J: TRBJ2-3
DNA: TGTGCCAGCGGCGGCCGGGGATACACAGATACGCAGTATTTT
CDR3: CASGGRGYTDTQYF

size: few
D: TRBD1
V: TRBV10-2
J: TRBJ2-1
DNA: TGCGCCAGCAGTGCCCCGGACAGGGGAGGTGAGCAGTTCTTC
CDR3: CASSAPDRGGEQFF

size: NA
D: TRBD1
V: TRBV7-6
J: TRBJ1-1
DNA: TGTGCCAGCAGCTTAGGGGGGGGGGACAGGAGGAACACTGAAGCTTTCTTT
CDR3: CASSLGGGDRRNTEAFF

size: NA
D: TRBD2
V: TRBV18
J: TRBJ2-7
DNA: TGTGCCAGCTCACCAACCTCGGGACTAGCGGGAGGGCCTCGGGAGCAGTACTTC
CDR3: CASSPTSGLAGGPREQYF

size: NA
D: TRBD1
V: TRBV4-1
J: TRBJ2-5
DNA: TGCGCCAGCAGCCAGAGGACAGGGTCGGGAGAGACCCAGTACTTC
CDR3: CASSQRTGSGETQYF

size: few
D: NA
V: TRBV9
J: TRBJ2-5
DNA: TGTGCCAGCAGCGAGAGATACGGGAGTAGACCGTACTTC
CDR3: CASSERYGSRPYF

size: NA
D: NA
V: TRBV5-1
J: TRBJ1-1
DNA: TGCGCCAGCAGCTTGGCCGGGGGGCGCGAAGCTTTCTTT
CDR3: CASSLAGGREAFF

size: NA
D: TRBD1
V: TRBV20-1
J: TRBJ1-6
DNA: TGCAGTGCCCGTGCGGGACAGGGTTATTCACCCCTCCACTTT
CDR3: CSARAGQGYSPLHF

size: NA
D: TRBD1
V: TRBV4-2
J: TRBJ1-2
DNA: TGTGCCAGCAGCCAAGATAGAGACAGGGTGAGTGGCTACACCTTC
CDR3: CASSQDRDRVSGYTF

size: NA
D: NA
V: TRBV6-5
J: TRBJ2-1
DNA: TGTACCAGCAGTTACTATTCTAGCTCCTCCTACAATGAGCAGTTCTTC
CDR3: CTSSYYSSSSYNEQFF

size: many
D: TRBD2
V: TRBV7-2
J: TRBJ2-1
DNA: TGTGCCAGCAGCTTAGAGGGTAGCGGGACCTACAATGAGCAGTTCTTC
CDR3: CASSLEGSGTYNEQFF

size: NA
D: NA
V: TRBV29-1
J: TRBJ2-2
DNA: TGCAGCGCGCAGCCAGGACAGAACACCGGGGAGCTGTTTTTT
CDR3: CSAQPGQNTGELFF

size: few
D: NA
V: TRBV15
J: TRBJ2-1
DNA: TGTGCCACCAGCATGACGACCACCGGTGAGCAGTTCTTC
CDR3: CATSMTTTGEQFF

size: few
D: NA
V: TRBV28
J: TRBJ2-5
DNA: TGTGCCAGCAGTAGACCGATTCAAGAGACCCAGTACTTC
CDR3: CASSRPIQETQYF

size: once
D: TRBD1
V: TRBV7-9
J: TRBJ1-1
DNA: TGTGCCAGCAGCTCCGACTTCGACAGGGGTGGAACTGAAGCTTTCTTT
CDR3: CASSSDFDRGGTEAFF

size: NA
D: NA
V: TRBV28
J: TRBJ2-7
DNA: TGTGCCAGCAGTTCCCGGGCCAGTCGCTCCGAGCAGTACTTC
CDR3: CASSSRASRSEQYF

size: few
D: NA
V: TRBV6-6
J: TRBJ2-3
DNA: TGTGCCAGCAGTTACTCGATCACAGATACGCAGTATTTT
CDR3: CASSYSITDTQYF

size: NA
D: TRBD2
V: TRBV4-3
J: TRBJ2-7
DNA: TGCGCCAGCAGCCAAGGGGGGGGGACCTCCTACGAGCAGTACTTC
CDR3: CASSQGGGTSYEQYF

size: NA
D: NA
V: TRBV4-3
J: TRBJ2-1
DNA: TGCGCCAGCAGCCCTGGACTCTTAGAAGAGACCCAGTTCTTC
CDR3: CASSPGLLEETQFF

size: NA
D: NA
V: TRBV12-3/TRBV12-4
J: TRBJ2-7
DNA: TGTGCCAGCAGCGGGACCCCCTACAGTGAGCAGTACTTC
CDR3: CASSGTPYSEQYF

size: NA
D: NA
V: TRBV7-2
J: TRBJ2-3
DNA: TGTGCCAGCAGCTTAGACCACAGCTACACAGATACGCAGTATTTT
CDR3: CASSLDHSYTDTQYF

size: once
D: NA
V: TRBV27
J: TRBJ2-2
DNA: TGTGCCAGCAGTTTCACCTACACCGGGGAGCTGTTTTTT
CDR3: CASSFTYTGELFF

size: once
D: NA
V: TRBV28
J: TRBJ2-5
DNA: TGTGCCAGCAGTCACCGGGACTCGCGGCAAGAGACCCAGTACTTC
CDR3: CASSHRDSRQETQYF

size: NA
D: NA
V: TRBV5-1
J: TRBJ2-5
DNA: TGCGCCAGCAGCTTGGCGGGTATACTAGGGCAAGAGACCCAGTACTTC
CDR3: CASSLAGILGQETQYF